Following are 32 T cell receptor beta chains from one sample sequenced in a study of vaccination and CD4 T cells after COVID-19. The Oncomine TCR Beta short-read assay sequenced DNA from cultured CD4+ T cells. One entry per CDR3 protein results from TCRdb running MiXCR on the PCR reads. The sample shows almost 8,500 distinct CDR3 sequences, about 70% of them seen only once. The treatment denotes: roughly nine-day PBMC culture with coronavirus spike peptide pools or control peptides (ViraFEST assay). Antigen specificity for these receptors is unknown. The material sequenced was CD4+ T cells from blood, cultured in vitro. The receptors shown here come from a human donor who had recovered from COVID-19.

This sequence joins TRBV15 and TRBJ2-7; D not certain. Between the trimmed V and J ends, which lost 1 base and 0 bases, there was a span of 13 bases. The CDR3 totals 16 residues. Germline values: CDR1 LNHNV, CDR2 YYDKDF (reference sequence). The CDR3 coding sequence is TGTGCCACCAGCAGAGGAGACACCTCAAGCTCCTACGAGCAGTACTTC. Protein sequence: CATSRGDTSSSYEQYF.

This clonotype appeared a few times. The chain recombines TRBV18 with TRBJ1-1; 8 nucleotides line up with TRBD1. CDR3 length: 13 residues. Germline V lookup: CDR1 KGHSH, CDR2 LQKENI. Trimming removed 4 bases from V and 4 bases from J; junction bases left unmatched: 2. This chain's CDR3 is CASSRTGTTEAFF. CDR3 DNA: TGTGCCAGCTCACGGACAGGGACCACTGAAGCTTTCTTT.

The chain is built from TRBV2 and TRBJ2-3; 7 nucleotides agree with TRBD2. CDR3 length: 15 residues. J gave up 2 bases and V 3 bases, and 5 bases lay outside the gene matches. Germline values: CDR1 SNHLY, CDR2 FYNNEI. The CDR3 is CASSEGGVTTDTQYF. The DNA for the CDR3 is TGTGCCAGCAGTGAGGGAGGGGTTACCACAGATACGCAGTATTTT. The full variable domain, completed using reference TRBV2 and TRBJ2-3, is EPEVTQTPSHQVTQMGQEVILRCVPISNHLYFYWYRQILGQKVEFLVSFYNNEISEKSEIFDDQFSVERPDGSNFTLKIRSTKLEDSAMYFCASSEGGVTTDTQYFGPGTRLTVL.

The V call is TRBV20-1, the J call TRBJ1-2, with a weak D call TRBD1 (6 bases). Trimming cost V 6 bases and J 0 bases, with 20 bases left between them. This CDR3 is 16 amino acids long. Per the germline V gene, CDR1 is DFQATT and CDR2 is SNEGSKA (reference sequence). CDR3 loop: CSATNRYRATNYGYTF. The CDR3 coding sequence is TGCAGTGCCACTAATAGATACAGGGCTACTAACTATGGCTACACCTTC.

The count of this clonotype is one. The V gene is TRBV7-9, the J gene TRBJ1-2; the D gene is possibly TRBD1 (6 bases). Germline assignment: CDR1 SEHNR and CDR2 FQNEAQ (reference sequence). V lost 3 bases to trimming and J lost 6 bases, with 14 bases between them. The CDR3 spans 14 residues. DNA for the CDR3: TGTGCCAGCAGCTTCTCAAAACAGGGAGATGGCTACACCTTC. It is translated as CASSFSKQGDGYTF.

The gene calls are TRBV6-4 and TRBJ1-6, with D possibly being TRBD1 (5 bases). Trimming stripped 6 bases from V and 4 bases from J, with 7 bases between. The CDR3 is 13 residues long. CDR1 is MRHNA, CDR2 SNTAGT, per germline. The CDR3 loop is CASRGTYNSPLHF. The CDR3 region has the DNA TGTGCCAGCAGGGGGACTTATAATTCACCCCTCCACTTT.

The rearrangement links TRBV27 to TRBJ2-7, with TRBD1 as a possible D gene (5 bases). The germline gives CDR1 MNHEY, CDR2 SMNVEV (reference sequence). This CDR3 has 14 residues. The germline V and J ends were trimmed by 3 bases and 2 bases, with 11 bases remaining between them. The CDR3 DNA reads as TGTGCCAGCAGTTTGTCCGCAGGGCCCTACGAGCAGTACTTC. Encoded protein: CASSLSAGPYEQYF.

The chain uses TRBV12-3 or TRBV12-4 and TRBJ1-1; D might be TRBD1 (5 bases). V lost 6 bases to trimming and J lost 3 bases, with 14 bases between them. The CDR3 sequence is 14 residues long. The CDR3 sequence is CASSPGGGYTEAFF. The CDR3 DNA sequence: TGTGCCAGCAGCCCCGGCGGGGGATACACTGAAGCTTTCTTT.

J is TRBJ1-2 and V is TRBV5-4, with 11 bases fitting TRBD1. Trimming took 4 bases from V and 8 from J; bases not matched to a gene: 7. From germline, CDR1 is SGHNT and CDR2 YYREEE (reference sequence). The CDR3 covers 14 residues. CDR3: CASSKRDRGGGYTF. CDR3 in DNA: TGTGCCAGCAGCAAGAGGGACAGGGGGGGGGGCTACACCTTC.

The rearrangement links TRBV6-5 to TRBJ1-2; 7 bases line up with TRBD1. V lost 0 bases to trimming and J lost 4 bases; unmatched junction nucleotides: 5. CDR3 length: 15 residues. From germline, CDR1 is MNHEY and CDR2 SVGAGI. CDR3 residues: CASSYSGDSLYGYTF. Written as DNA, the CDR3 is TGTGCCAGCAGTTACTCGGGGGACAGCCTCTATGGCTACACCTTC.

In DNA form, the CDR3 reads TGTGCCAGCAGTGAATCCCGGACAGACTATGGCTACACCTTC. It is translated as CASSESRTDYGYTF. V usage is TRBV25-1 and J usage is TRBJ1-2; a possible D gene is TRBD1 (6 bases). This CDR3 spans 14 amino acids. V gave up 1 base and J gave up 3 bases, with 9 bases separating them. CDR1 MGHDK and CDR2 SYGVNS come from the germline V gene.

V gene TRBV7-6 combines with J gene TRBJ1-2, with 7 bases aligning to TRBD1. V lost 0 bases and J lost 7; bases outside the gene matches: 5. CDR1 is SGHVS and CDR2 is FNYEAQ in the germline V gene. CDR3 length: 14 amino acids. The CDR3 protein is CASSLASQGGGYTF. The CDR3 DNA is TGTGCCAGCAGCTTAGCGAGTCAGGGGGGTGGCTACACCTTC. Full variable domain (outside the CDR3, taken from reference TRBV7-6 and TRBJ1-2): GAGVSQSPRYKVTKRGQDVALRCDPISGHVSLYWYRQALGQGPEFLTYFNYEAQQDKSGLPNDRFSAERPEGSISTLTIQRTEQRDSAMYRCASSLASQGGGYTFGSGTRLTVV.

This chain links TRBV2 with TRBJ1-6, with TRBD1 matching 9 bases. Germline V gene lookup returns CDR1 SNHLY and CDR2 FYNNEI. The junction had 5 bases not matched to a gene; V was cut back by 5 bases and J by 6 bases. This CDR3 contains 15 residues. CDR3 nucleotides: TGTGCCAGCAGTTCAACGGGACAGGGTAATTCACCCCTCCACTTT. It translates to CASSSTGQGNSPLHF.

The chain joins TRBV6-1 to TRBJ2-7; 7 nucleotides match TRBD1. Trimming at V came to 6 bases and at J to 0 bases, leaving 8 bases not matched to a gene. Germline-derived CDR1 and CDR2 are MNHNS and SASEGT. The CDR3 extends over 15 amino acids. The CDR3 loop is CASRPGQAPSYEQYF. The CDR3 DNA is TGTGCCAGCAGACCTGGACAGGCCCCCTCCTACGAGCAGTACTTC.

The chain couples TRBV2 to TRBJ2-7; D unclear. CDR3 size: 13 residues. Germline V gene sequence: CDR1 SNHLY, CDR2 FYNNEI. V lost 6 bases to trimming and J lost 2 bases, with 11 bases between them. The CDR3 sequence: CASRGFRAYEQYF. As DNA, the CDR3 is TGTGCCAGCAGGGGATTCCGGGCCTACGAGCAGTACTTC.

In this sample, this clonotype turned up once. The chain has TRBV20-1 and TRBJ2-1, with 9 positions matching TRBD2. V shed 4 bases and J 6 bases; nucleotides not matched to a gene: 7. The CDR3 totals 14 residues. The V gene's germline CDR1 is DFQATT and CDR2 SNEGSKA (reference sequence). CDR3 loop: CSATGTSTFNEQFF. Written as DNA, the CDR3 is TGCAGTGCTACCGGGACTAGCACCTTCAATGAGCAGTTCTTC.

This chain links TRBV20-1 with TRBJ1-2; TRBD1 might be the D (6 bases). V was shortened by 0 bases and J by 6 bases, with 17 bases between the two germline ends. Germline V CDR1 and CDR2: DFQATT, SNEGSKA (reference sequence). This CDR3 has 15 amino acids. The CDR3 bases are TGCAGTGCTAGAGAACCACAGGGTTTCACGAATGGCTACACCTTC. Protein sequence: CSAREPQGFTNGYTF.

This CDR3 is CASEKGYGYTF. In DNA, the CDR3 is TGTGCCAGCGAGAAGGGATATGGCTACACCTTC. The V and J genes are TRBV25-1 and TRBJ1-2, with unresolved D. The CDR3 spans 11 residues. The germline V gene has CDR1 MGHDK and CDR2 SYGVNS. The V end was cut by 8 bases, the J end by 5 bases, with 9 bases between.

The chain couples TRBV10-3 to TRBJ1-1, with a weak D call TRBD1 (6 bases). Trimming shortened V by 3 bases and J by 1 base, and 12 bases separated the two germline ends. The CDR3 sequence is 15 residues long. Germline loops: CDR1 ENHRY, CDR2 SYGVKD. This CDR3 reads CAISDSGHKNTEAFF. CDR3 DNA sequence: TGTGCCATCAGTGATTCGGGACACAAGAACACTGAAGCTTTCTTT.

The chain joins TRBV7-9 to TRBJ2-7; D not resolved. The CDR3 loop spans 11 amino acids. Looked up from germline, CDR1 is SEHNR and CDR2 is FQNEAQ (reference sequence). Trimming stripped 5 bases from V and 0 bases from J, with 2 bases between. CDR3 sequence: CASSTSYEQYF. Written as DNA, the CDR3 is TGTGCCAGCAGCACCTCCTACGAGCAGTACTTC.

V is TRBV4-2 and J is TRBJ2-1; TRBD2 matches at 11 bases. The CDR3 spans 16 residues. After removal of 4 bases from V and 3 bases from J, the junction contained 5 bases not matched to a gene. The germline V gene encodes CDR1 LGHNA and CDR2 YNFKEQ. The CDR3 loop is CASSPDLAGGYNEQFF. The CDR3 coding sequence is TGTGCCAGCAGCCCGGATCTAGCGGGGGGCTACAATGAGCAGTTCTTC.

The rearrangement joins TRBV7-2 to TRBJ2-5, with D unresolved. The CDR3 totals 14 residues. V was clipped by 1 base and J by 4 bases, with 10 bases between them. The germline gives CDR1 SGHTA, CDR2 FQGNSA. The CDR3, as DNA: TGTGCCAGCAGCTTAGTGCCAGCTGGAGAGACCCAGTACTTC. This sequence encodes CASSLVPAGETQYF.

V is TRBV6-1 and J is TRBJ2-1; D might be TRBD2 (7 bases). V lost 4 bases, J lost 4 bases, and 20 bases lay in between. The CDR3 totals 17 residues. Germline V lookup: CDR1 MNHNS, CDR2 SASEGT. The CDR3 sequence: CASSGGGGGGRYNEQFF. CDR3 bases: TGTGCCAGCAGTGGGGGGGGAGGCGGGGGCCGTTACAATGAGCAGTTCTTC.

This clonotype was counted once. The rearrangement joins TRBV6-1 to TRBJ1-6, with D possibly TRBD1 on 6 matching bases. V was trimmed by 7 bases and J by 1 base, leaving 17 bases between them. Germline V gives CDR1 MNHNS, CDR2 SASEGT. CDR3 size: 17 residues. The CDR3 spells CASTLMGQGSYNSPLHF. The CDR3 nucleotides read TGTGCCAGCACCTTAATGGGCCAGGGGTCCTATAATTCACCCCTCCACTTT.

There are a few counts of this clonotype. The chain couples TRBV20-1 to TRBJ1-2; 9 nucleotides align to TRBD1. V was clipped by 7 bases and J by 2 bases; unmatched bases: 8. Per germline, CDR1 DFQATT and CDR2 SNEGSKA (reference sequence). There are 14 residues in the CDR3. CDR3 coding DNA: TGCAGTGTTCCTCTAACAGGGGGCAACTATGGCTACACCTTC. Protein product: CSVPLTGGNYGYTF.

The V gene is TRBV15, the J gene TRBJ2-7; 9 bases are shared with TRBD1. V gave up 5 bases and J gave up 2 bases; unmatched junction bases: 7. Germline CDR1 is LNHNV and CDR2 is YYDKDF (reference sequence). The length of the CDR3 is 15 residues. The CDR3: CATSPAGTGTYEQYF. The CDR3, as DNA: TGTGCCACCAGCCCCGCGGGGACAGGGACCTACGAGCAGTACTTC.

The chain joins TRBV20-1 to TRBJ1-1; D not resolved. This CDR3 is 11 amino acids long. Looked up from germline, CDR1 is DFQATT and CDR2 is SNEGSKA (reference sequence). The V end lost 6 bases, the J end lost 2 bases, and 7 bases lay between the germline ends. Written as DNA, the CDR3 is TGCAGTGCGGAATCTAACACTGAAGCTTTCTTT. Residues: CSAESNTEAFF.

Concerning this clonotype: This is likely an artifact of a read error, given a far larger clone one base away. The chain has TRBV11-1 and TRBJ1-5; TRBD1 might be the D (5 bases). The germline V gene has CDR1 SGHAT and CDR2 FQDESV (reference sequence). Trimming shortened V by 7 bases and J by 4 bases, and 20 bases separated the two germline ends. This CDR3 contains 16 residues. The CDR3 sequence is CASTGGSSGGNQPQHF. The CDR3 DNA is TGTGCCAGCACCGGGGGTTCGTCTGGGGGTAATCAGCCCCAGCATTTT.

This chain joins TRBV2 and TRBJ1-1; tentatively, D is TRBD1 (6 bases). Trimming left V 7 bases short and J 1 base short, with 10 bases between. The CDR3 length is 13 residues. Germline V gene lookup returns CDR1 SNHLY and CDR2 FYNNEI. CDR3: CASMMDRNTEAFF. DNA for the CDR3: TGTGCCAGCATGATGGACAGGAACACTGAAGCTTTCTTT.

V is TRBV6-4 and J is TRBJ2-3, with TRBD1 as a possible D gene (6 bases). The CDR3 runs to 16 residues. V was cut by 5 bases and J by 0 bases, with 15 bases left in between. Germline CDR1 is MRHNA and CDR2 is SNTAGT. In DNA, the CDR3 is TGTGCCAGCAGTAGTGAGCCCAGGGGTAGCACAGATACGCAGTATTTT. This encodes CASSSEPRGSTDTQYF.

The chain is built from TRBV7-2 and TRBJ1-1, with D uncertain. The CDR3 extends over 15 amino acids. The germline CDR1 and CDR2 sequences are SGHTA and FQGNSA. V lost 4 bases and J 2 bases, leaving 14 bases between the germline ends. The CDR3 spells CASSSRAALNTEAFF. CDR3 sequence (DNA): TGTGCCAGCAGCTCTAGGGCAGCCTTAAACACTGAAGCTTTCTTT.

The chain combines TRBV7-3 with TRBJ2-1, with D tentatively TRBD1 (5 bases). The germline V and J ends were trimmed by 5 bases and 4 bases, with 21 bases remaining between them. This CDR3 region has 17 residues. The germline V gene encodes CDR1 SGHTA and CDR2 FQGTGA. The CDR3, as DNA: TGTGCCAGCAGCGATTTAGTACAGGCCCCCTTTTACAATGAGCAGTTCTTC. It encodes CASSDLVQAPFYNEQFF.